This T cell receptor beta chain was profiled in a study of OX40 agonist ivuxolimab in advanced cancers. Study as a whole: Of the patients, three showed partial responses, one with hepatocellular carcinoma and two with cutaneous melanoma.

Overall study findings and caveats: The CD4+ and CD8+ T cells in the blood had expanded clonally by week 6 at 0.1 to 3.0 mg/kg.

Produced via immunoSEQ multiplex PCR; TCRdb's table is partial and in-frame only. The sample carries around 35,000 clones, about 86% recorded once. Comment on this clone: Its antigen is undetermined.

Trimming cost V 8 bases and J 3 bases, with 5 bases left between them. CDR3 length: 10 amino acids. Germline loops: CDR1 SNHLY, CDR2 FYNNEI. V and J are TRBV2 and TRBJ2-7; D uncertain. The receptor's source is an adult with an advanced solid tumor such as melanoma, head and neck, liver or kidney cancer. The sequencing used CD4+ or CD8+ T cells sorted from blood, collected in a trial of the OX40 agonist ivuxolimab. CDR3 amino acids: CASGNYEQYF. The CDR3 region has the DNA TGTGCCAGCGGGAACTACGAGCAGTACTTC.